Each of the 32 T cell receptor beta chains below was sequenced from the same sample in a study of blood T cell repertoires in COVID-19. Clones were sequenced by immunoSEQ multiplex PCR, and TCRdb holds only the in-frame ones, with some missing. The repertoire holds approximately 480,000 clones, with about nine tenths as singletons. Sequencing was done on a sample of PBMCs or T cells enriched from blood (not recorded which). The receptors derive from a woman aged 18 to 35 who had recovered from COVID-19.

This chain links TRBV12-3 or TRBV12-4 with TRBJ2-5, with unresolved D. The V end was cut by 7 bases, the J end by 2 bases, with 5 bases between. This CDR3 spans 11 amino acids. CDR3 residues: CASTTQETQYF. Written as DNA, the CDR3 is TGTGCCAGCACCACTCAAGAGACCCAGTACTTC.

The chain recombines TRBV5-4 with TRBJ1-2, with TRBD1 as a possible D gene (5 bases). Germline V gene data show CDR1 as SGHNT and CDR2 as YYREEE (reference sequence). The ends were cut back, 0 bases at V and 4 bases at J, with 10 bases in the middle. This CDR3 spans 14 amino acids. The CDR3 coding sequence is TGTGCCAGCAGCTTGGGGGACTGGGGCTATGGCTACACCTTC. Residues: CASSLGDWGYGYTF.

This clone has a single count. The V gene is TRBV27, the J gene TRBJ2-7; the match to TRBD1 covers 7 bases. With 5 bases clipped from V and 3 bases from J, the junction kept 10 bases outside the gene matches. The CDR3 spans 15 residues. Germline CDR1 MNHEY, CDR2 SMNVEV (reference sequence). CDR3 coding DNA: TGTGCCAGCAGTCTACGGGACAGTAGTTTCTACGAGCAGTACTTC. It yields the protein CASSLRDSSFYEQYF.

V and J are TRBV7-9 and TRBJ2-5, with a tentative D call TRBD2 (5 bases). CDR1 is SEHNR and CDR2 is FQNEAQ in the germline V gene (reference sequence). With 5 bases removed from V and 1 base from J, the gap between germline ends came to 14 bases. This CDR3 spans 15 amino acids. The CDR3 region has the DNA TGTGCCAGCAGCCCGGGGTCGGGTAGCCAAGAGACCCAGTACTTC. Translating gives CASSPGSGSQETQYF.

This clone was picked up one time. J is TRBJ2-5 and V is TRBV4-1; D remains unclear. In germline, CDR1 is MGHRA, CDR2 YSYEKL. The CDR3 has 13 residues. V dropped 1 base and J dropped 1 base, with 4 bases sitting between them. The CDR3 region is CASSQVVQETQYF. DNA for the CDR3: TGCGCCAGCAGCCAAGTAGTCCAAGAGACCCAGTACTTC.

This clone occurred once. The rearrangement uses TRBV29-1 and TRBJ1-3; D not certain. Germline V gene sequence: CDR1 SQVTM, CDR2 ANQGSEA. V shed 5 bases and J shed 0 bases, with 8 bases lying between them. This CDR3 comprises 13 residues. The CDR3 DNA reads as TGCAGCGTTCTCGACTCCTCTGGAAACACCATATATTTT. It encodes CSVLDSSGNTIYF.

Turning to this clone: Other DNA sequences within the sample encode an identical CDR3. The chain carries TRBV20-1 and TRBJ2-7; D not certain. V gave up 3 bases and J gave up 5 bases, with 5 bases separating them. This CDR3 has 10 residues. Germline V gene data show CDR1 as DFQATT and CDR2 as SNEGSKA (reference sequence). The CDR3 DNA reads as TGCAGTGCTAGTCAGGACGAGCAGTACTTC. This codes for CSASQDEQYF.

J is TRBJ1-4 and V is TRBV2, with no clear D. CDR1 and CDR2 (germline): SNHLY, FYNNEI. The CDR3 is 16 amino acids. V gave up 2 bases and J gave up 4 bases, with 14 bases separating them. In nucleotides, the CDR3 is TGTGCCAGCAGTGAACAGCCAGGCCCCGGTAATGAAAAACTGTTTTTT. Its protein is CASSEQPGPGNEKLFF.

The chain uses TRBV25-1 and TRBJ1-5, with D perhaps TRBD1 (5 bases). In germline, CDR1 is MGHDK, CDR2 SYGVNS. The CDR3 runs to 17 residues. V was pared by 8 bases and J by 0 bases, with 20 bases between. The CDR3 spells CASPLRRGIYSNQPQHF. The CDR3 nucleotides are TGTGCCAGCCCACTGAGACGGGGGATTTATAGCAATCAGCCCCAGCATTTT.

J is TRBJ1-2 and V is TRBV5-5, with 7 nucleotides matching TRBD1. The ends lost 2 bases at V and 8 bases at J; junction bases unmatched: 9. CDR1 and CDR2 (germline): SGHKS, YYEKEE (reference sequence). The CDR3 runs 14 residues. The CDR3 nucleotides are TGTGCCAGCAGCTTACCGGGACAGAGGAAGGGCTACACCTTC. This gives the protein CASSLPGQRKGYTF.

The chain links TRBV5-1 to TRBJ2-1; a weak D match, TRBD1 (6 bases). The CDR3 runs to 12 residues. V was cut by 3 bases and J by 9 bases, with 10 bases left in between. Per the germline V gene, CDR1 is SGHRS and CDR2 is YFSETQ. The CDR3 region is CASSSRGGEQFF. CDR3 in DNA: TGCGCCAGCAGCTCCCGAGGGGGTGAGCAGTTCTTC.

This chain uses TRBV5-1 with TRBJ1-4; D might be TRBD1 (6 bases). This CDR3 has 16 amino acids. CDR1 SGHRS and CDR2 YFSETQ come from the germline V gene. The ends were cut back, 4 bases at V and 1 base at J, with 14 bases in the middle. The CDR3 nucleotides are TGCGCCAGCAGCCCCAGACAGGTGGTAACTAATGAAAAACTGTTTTTT. Translation: CASSPRQVVTNEKLFF.

This chain's CDR3 is CASSSVSRSNTEAFF. For the CDR3, the DNA is TGTGCCAGCAGCTCTGTGTCCAGATCGAACACTGAAGCTTTCTTT. The rearrangement uses TRBV5-4 and TRBJ1-1, with no clear D. Germline loops: CDR1 SGHNT, CDR2 YYREEE (reference sequence). The CDR3 loop spans 15 amino acids. The V end was cut by 3 bases, the J end by 1 base, with 13 bases between.

The rearrangement joins TRBV19 to TRBJ1-2; 7 bases align to TRBD1. Trimming cost V 7 bases and J 13 bases; bases outside gene matches: 15. Germline V lookup: CDR1 LNHDA, CDR2 SQIVND (reference sequence). The CDR3 is 13 amino acids. The DNA of the CDR3 is TGTGCCAGTACCGAGGGGGACAGCCCCGGCGGCACCTTC. It is translated as CASTEGDSPGGTF.

Note on this clone: Different DNA sequences within this sample yield the same CDR3. This sequence joins TRBV5-1 and TRBJ1-1; D remains unclear. In germline, CDR1 is SGHRS, CDR2 YFSETQ. With 2 bases removed from V and 1 base from J, the gap between germline ends came to 9 bases. CDR3 length: 14 amino acids. The CDR3 loop reads CASSLASGNTEAFF. CDR3 coding DNA: TGCGCCAGCAGCTTAGCATCGGGGAACACTGAAGCTTTCTTT. The variable domain in full, with the rest retrieved from reference TRBV5-1 and TRBJ1-1, is KAGVTQTPRYLIKTRGQQVTLSCSPISGHRSVSWYQQTPGQGLQFLFEYFSETQRNKGNFPGRFSGRQFSNSRSEMNVSTLELGDSALYLCASSLASGNTEAFFGQGTRLTVV.

This clone was seen a handful of times. The chain carries TRBV28 and TRBJ1-3; D possibly corresponds to TRBD1 (5 bases). Germline CDR1 is MDHEN and CDR2 is SYDVKM. V gave up 5 bases and J gave up 7 bases, with 24 bases separating them. The CDR3 extends over 17 amino acids. CDR3 DNA: TGTGCCAGCAGTACCTCCTCGGGGGGTTCTCGATCGAACACCATATATTTT. This sequence encodes CASSTSSGGSRSNTIYF.

Points on this clone: Other DNA sequences in this specimen translate into the identical CDR3. The CDR3 nucleotides are TGTGCCAGCTCACCAGACAGCTCCTACGAGCAGTACTTC. Encoded protein: CASSPDSSYEQYF. The chain links TRBV18 to TRBJ2-7, with D perhaps TRBD1 (5 bases). The germline CDR1 and CDR2 sequences are KGHSH and LQKENI. The V and J ends lost 2 bases and 0 bases respectively, with 5 bases between them. CDR3 size: 13 residues. Full variable domain (outside the CDR3, taken from reference TRBV18 and TRBJ2-7): NAGVMQNPRHLVRRRGQEARLRCSPMKGHSHVYWYRQLPEEGLKFMVYLQKENIIDESGMPKERFSAEFPKEGPSILRIQQVVRGDSAAYFCASSPDSSYEQYFGPGTRLTVT.

The V gene is TRBV4-1, the J gene TRBJ2-4; 8 positions match TRBD1. With V trimmed by 2 bases and J by 3 bases, 9 bases remained unmatched. The germline CDR1 and CDR2 sequences are MGHRA and YSYEKL. This CDR3 comprises 17 residues. The CDR3 loop is CASSQPRTGKDKNIQYF. Written as DNA, the CDR3 is TGCGCCAGCAGCCAACCACGGACAGGGAAGGACAAAAACATTCAGTACTTC.

The genes are TRBV12-5 and TRBJ2-2; 8 bases agree with TRBD2. V dropped 2 bases and J dropped 2; count of bases not matched to a gene: 13. Looked up from germline, CDR1 is LGHNT and CDR2 is FRNRAP. This CDR3 has 19 residues. Here the CDR3 reads CASGLTWGAGEPNTGELFF. CDR3 coding DNA: TGTGCTAGTGGTTTGACCTGGGGAGCGGGGGAGCCCAACACCGGGGAGCTGTTTTTT.

J is TRBJ2-3 and V is TRBV5-4, with no clear D. The CDR3 is 14 amino acids. The V and J ends lost 3 bases and 0 bases respectively, with 8 bases between them. Per the germline V gene, CDR1 is SGHNT and CDR2 is YYREEE (reference sequence). The CDR3 protein is CASSSPTSTDTQYF. CDR3 DNA sequence: TGTGCCAGCAGCTCCCCCACTAGCACAGATACGCAGTATTTT.

This clone was picked up a small number of times. V is TRBV4-2 and J is TRBJ2-7; D gene uncertain. The CDR3 has 17 residues. The V end lost 0 bases, the J end lost 0 bases, and 15 bases lay between the germline ends. CDR1 is LGHNA and CDR2 is YNFKEQ in the germline V gene. As DNA, the CDR3 is TGTGCCAGCAGCCAAGATTTGGAGACCGGCTTCTCCTACGAGCAGTACTTC. Its translation: CASSQDLETGFSYEQYF.

The chain couples TRBV5-4 to TRBJ2-1, with 7 bases lining up with TRBD2. This CDR3 contains 15 residues. Germline V gene data show CDR1 as SGHNT and CDR2 as YYREEE (reference sequence). V lost 1 base to trimming and J lost 5 bases; unmatched junction nucleotides: 6. The DNA for the CDR3 is TGTGCCAGCAGCTTGTCCCCGGGGGGAAACAATGAGCAGTTCTTC. Translation gives CASSLSPGGNNEQFF.

This chain joins TRBV4-1 and TRBJ1-6; D possibly corresponds to TRBD1 (5 bases). The CDR3 is made up of 16 amino acids. The germline CDR1 and CDR2 sequences are MGHRA and YSYEKL. Between the trimmed V and J ends, which lost 7 bases and 7 bases, there was a span of 20 bases. The CDR3 reads CASTTRRAGINSPLHF. CDR3 DNA sequence: TGCGCCAGCACGACTCGACGGGCAGGGATAAATTCACCCCTCCACTTT.

The chain carries TRBV30 and TRBJ1-1; no definite D call. Germline V gene lookup returns CDR1 GTSNPN and CDR2 SVGIG (reference sequence). This CDR3 contains 14 residues. Trimming took 0 bases from V and 4 from J, leaving 12 bases between them. CDR3 sequence: CAWSVSRAGTEAFF. Here the CDR3 DNA reads TGTGCCTGGAGTGTATCGAGGGCGGGCACTGAAGCTTTCTTT. Full variable domain (outside the CDR3, taken from reference TRBV30 and TRBJ1-1): SQTIHQWPATLVQPVGSPLSLECTVEGTSNPNLYWYRQAAGRGLQLLFYSVGIGQISSEVPQNLSASRPQDRQFILSSKKLLLSDSGFYLCAWSVSRAGTEAFFGQGTRLTVV.

The gene calls are TRBV12-5 and TRBJ2-1, with D maybe TRBD2 (5 bases). Trimming left V 1 base short and J 3 bases short, with 7 bases between. In germline, CDR1 is LGHNT, CDR2 FRNRAP. This CDR3 is 14 amino acids long. For the CDR3, the DNA is TGTGCTAGTGGTTTGGCCGGGATCTACAATGAGCAGTTCTTC. Translating gives CASGLAGIYNEQFF.

The rearrangement uses TRBV3-1 (or the pseudogene TRBV3-2) and TRBJ2-1; 9 bases match TRBD1. V shed 5 bases, J shed 7 bases, and the junction held 15 bases outside the gene matches. CDR3 length equals 17 residues. Germline values: CDR1 LGHDT, CDR2 YNNKEL (reference sequence). This CDR3 reads CASSYFPGQGLKNEQFF. CDR3 DNA: TGTGCCAGCAGCTACTTTCCGGGACAGGGATTAAAAAATGAGCAGTTCTTC.

This chain's CDR3 is CASRTGGDHEKLFF. The CDR3 DNA follows: TGTGCCAGCAGGACGGGGGGAGATCATGAAAAACTGTTTTTT. The chain joins TRBV6-6 to TRBJ1-4, with a possible D match to TRBD1 (5 bases). The germline CDR1 and CDR2 sequences are MNHNY and SVGAGI (reference sequence). V lost 6 bases and J 6 bases, leaving 14 bases between the germline ends. The CDR3 runs 14 residues.

This chain links TRBV15 with TRBJ1-4; D remains unclear. V lost 3 bases, J lost 8 bases, and 10 bases lay in between. This CDR3 spans 13 amino acids. Germline CDR1 reads LNHNV; CDR2 reads YYDKDF (reference sequence). Here the CDR3 DNA reads TGTGCCACCAGCAGCGACGCGGGGGAAAAACTGTTTTTT. Protein: CATSSDAGEKLFF.

The chain links TRBV6-5 to TRBJ2-3; TRBD1 matches 8 bases. The CDR3 has 13 residues. Germline lookup yields CDR1 MNHEY and CDR2 SVGAGI. Trimming took 6 bases from V and 10 from J; bases not matched to a gene: 9. The CDR3 region has the DNA TGTGCCAGCAGCCCCATTGGACAGGGTGCGCAGTATTTT. Amino acids: CASSPIGQGAQYF.

V is TRBV12-3 or TRBV12-4 and J is TRBJ1-2; TRBD1 agrees at 8 bases. V gave up 5 bases and J gave up 8 bases; unmatched junction bases: 7. The CDR3 runs 13 residues. CDR3 nucleotides: TGTGCCAGCAGTAAGGACAGGGCGAAAGGCTACACCTTC. The encoded protein is CASSKDRAKGYTF.

The chain has TRBV5-1 and TRBJ2-3; 13 nucleotides agree with TRBD2. J gave up 2 bases and V 2 bases, and 5 bases lay outside the gene matches. The CDR3 length is 17 residues. In germline, CDR1 is SGHRS, CDR2 YFSETQ. In nucleotides, the CDR3 is TGCGCCAGCAGCTTTTTCGGACTAGCGGGGGACACAGATACGCAGTATTTT. Its protein is CASSFFGLAGDTDTQYF.

The rearrangement joins TRBV21-1 to TRBJ1-1. TRBV21-1 is marked as a pseudogene. CDR3 length: 16 residues. This CDR3 reads CASNPRNACLHTEAFF. The CDR3 DNA reads TGTGCCAGCAACCCTAGGAACGCTTGTCTTCACACTGAAGCTTTCTTT.